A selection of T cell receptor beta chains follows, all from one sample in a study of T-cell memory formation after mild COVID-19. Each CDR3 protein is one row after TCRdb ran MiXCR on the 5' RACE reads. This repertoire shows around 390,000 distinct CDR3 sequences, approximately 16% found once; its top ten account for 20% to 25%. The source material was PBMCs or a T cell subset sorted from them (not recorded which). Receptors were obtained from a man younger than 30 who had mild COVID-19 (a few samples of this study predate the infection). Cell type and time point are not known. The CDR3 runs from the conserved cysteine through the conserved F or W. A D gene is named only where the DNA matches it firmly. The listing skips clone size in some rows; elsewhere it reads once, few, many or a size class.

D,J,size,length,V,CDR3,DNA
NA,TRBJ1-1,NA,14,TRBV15,CATSRLPENTEAFF,TGTGCCACCAGCCGCCTACCGGAGAACACTGAAGCTTTCTTT
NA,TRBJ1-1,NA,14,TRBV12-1,CASSCQGGPLVAFF,TGTGCCAGCAGCTGCCAGGGAGGTCCTCTGGTAGCTTTCTTT
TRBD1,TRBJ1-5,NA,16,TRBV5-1,CASSLGTGGGVQPQHF,TGCGCCAGCAGCTTGGGGACAGGGGGCGGGGTTCAGCCCCAGCATTTT
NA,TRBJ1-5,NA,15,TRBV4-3,CASSQDRSGDQPQHF,TGCGCCAGCAGCCAAGATCGGTCCGGGGATCAGCCCCAGCATTTT
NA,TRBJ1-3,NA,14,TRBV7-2,CASSLVYSGNTIYF,TGTGCCAGCAGCTTAGTTTACTCTGGAAACACCATATATTTT
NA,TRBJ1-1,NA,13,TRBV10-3,CAIRGPLNTEDFF,TGTGCCATCAGGGGGCCGCTGAACACTGAAGATTTCTTT
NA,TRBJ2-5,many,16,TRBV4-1,CASSQGSRAFSETQYF,TGCGCCAGCAGCCAAGGCTCCAGGGCGTTTAGTGAGACCCAGTACTTC
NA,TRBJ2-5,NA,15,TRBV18,CASSPPAGEGETQYF,TGTGCCAGCTCACCACCGGCCGGGGAAGGAGAGACCCAGTACTTC
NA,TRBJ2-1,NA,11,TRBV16,CASSVGGPKLF,TGTGCCAGCAGCGTGGGGGGACCCAAACTGTTC
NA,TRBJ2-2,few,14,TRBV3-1,CASSLGRGAGELFF,TGTGCCAGCAGCCTAGGAAGGGGTGCCGGGGAGCTGTTTTTT
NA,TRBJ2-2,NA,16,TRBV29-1,CSVVPKESRATGELFF,TGCAGCGTTGTCCCCAAGGAGTCGCGAGCCACCGGGGAGCTGTTTTTT
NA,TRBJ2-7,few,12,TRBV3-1,CASMGGGSEQYF,TGTGCCAGCATGGGTGGGGGATCCGAGCAGTACTTC
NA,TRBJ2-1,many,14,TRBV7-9,CAGSRGATYNEQFF,TGTGCCGGAAGCAGGGGAGCTACCTACAATGAGCAGTTCTTC
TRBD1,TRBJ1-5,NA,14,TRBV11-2,CASSLGTGPQPQHF,TGTGCCAGCAGCTTAGGGACAGGGCCTCAGCCCCAGCATTTT
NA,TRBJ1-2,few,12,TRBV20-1,CSATGTLYGYTF,TGCAGTGCTACCGGGACACTCTATGGCTACACCTTC
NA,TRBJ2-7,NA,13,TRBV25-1,CASSARGSYEQYF,TGTGCCAGCAGCGCGAGGGGTAGCTACGAGCAGTACTTC
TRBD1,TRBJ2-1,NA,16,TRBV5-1,CASSSGDRGPYNEQFF,TGCGCCAGCAGCTCGGGGGACAGGGGGCCTTACAATGAGCAGTTCTTC
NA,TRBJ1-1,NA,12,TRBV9,CASSARPGEAFF,TGTGCCAGCAGCGCGCGACCGGGTGAAGCTTTCTTT
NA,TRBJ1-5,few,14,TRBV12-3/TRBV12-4,CASSLWAAGQPQHF,TGTGCCAGCAGTTTATGGGCAGCCGGTCAGCCCCAGCATTTT
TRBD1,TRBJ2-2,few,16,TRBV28,CASSRYRGANTGELFF,TGTGCCAGCAGTCGCTACAGGGGCGCGAACACCGGGGAGCTGTTTTTT
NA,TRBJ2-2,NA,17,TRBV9,CASSPLGGPLNTGELFF,TGTGCCAGCAGCCCCCTTGGGGGACCACTTAACACCGGGGAGCTGTTTTTT
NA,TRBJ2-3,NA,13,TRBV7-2,CASSPDLPDTQYF,TGTGCCAGCAGCCCGGACCTCCCAGATACGCAGTATTTT
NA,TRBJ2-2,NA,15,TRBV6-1,CASSERNGYTGELFF,TGTGCCAGCAGTGAACGAAACGGGTACACCGGGGAGCTGTTTTTT
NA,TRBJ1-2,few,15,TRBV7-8,CASSLEAPGLYGYTF,TGTGCCAGCAGCTTAGAGGCCCCCGGACTCTATGGCTACACCTTC
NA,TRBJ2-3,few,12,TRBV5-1,CASRMGADTQYF,TGCGCCAGCAGAATGGGGGCAGATACGCAGTATTTT
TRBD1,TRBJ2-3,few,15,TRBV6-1,CASSELGQGARTQYF,TGTGCCAGCAGTGAACTGGGACAGGGGGCCAGGACGCAGTATTTT
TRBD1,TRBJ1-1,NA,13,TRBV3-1,CASSPGRQGKAFF,TGTGCCAGCAGCCCGGGCCGACAGGGCAAAGCTTTCTTT
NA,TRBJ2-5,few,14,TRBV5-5,CASSSSWGQETQYF,TGTGCCAGCAGCTCGTCTTGGGGCCAAGAGACCCAGTACTTC
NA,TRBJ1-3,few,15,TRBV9,CASSVDSFSGNTIYF,TGTGCCAGCAGCGTAGACAGTTTCTCTGGAAACACCATATATTTT
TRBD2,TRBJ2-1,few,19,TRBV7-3,CASSLISGGSRSSYNEQFF,TGTGCCAGCAGCCTTATTAGCGGGGGGTCCAGGAGCTCCTACAATGAGCAGTTCTTC
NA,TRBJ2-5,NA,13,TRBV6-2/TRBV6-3,CASTPSGGETQYF,TGTGCCAGCACCCCTAGTGGGGGGGAGACCCAGTACTTC
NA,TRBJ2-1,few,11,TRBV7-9,CASSLESTQFF,TGTGCCAGCAGCTTAGAGTCTACCCAGTTCTTC
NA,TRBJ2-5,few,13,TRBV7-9,CASSSRAPETQYF,TGTGCCAGCAGTTCCAGGGCCCCAGAGACCCAGTACTTC
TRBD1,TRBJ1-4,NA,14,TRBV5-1,CASSPRQGEEKLFF,TGCGCCAGCAGCCCGCGACAGGGGGAAGAAAAACTGTTTTTT
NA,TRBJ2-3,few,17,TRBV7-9,CASSLSRWGESTDTQYF,TGTGCCAGCAGCTTATCCCGCTGGGGGGAAAGCACAGATACGCAGTATTTT
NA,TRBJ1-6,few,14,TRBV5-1,CASTQTPGSSPLHF,TGCGCCAGCACCCAGACCCCCGGAAGCTCACCCCTCCACTTT
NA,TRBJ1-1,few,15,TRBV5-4,CASSLWGDPDTEAFF,TGTGCCAGCAGCTTGTGGGGGGACCCGGACACTGAAGCTTTCTTT
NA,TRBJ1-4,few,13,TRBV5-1,CASSFQGSGVLFF,TGCGCCAGCAGCTTTCAGGGCTCCGGTGTTCTGTTTTTT
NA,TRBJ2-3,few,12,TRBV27,CASSPQVGTQYF,TGTGCCAGCAGTCCCCAAGTAGGTACGCAGTATTTT
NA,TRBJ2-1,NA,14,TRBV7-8,CASSHPGSYNEQFF,TGTGCCAGCAGCCATCCCGGCTCCTACAATGAGCAGTTCTTC
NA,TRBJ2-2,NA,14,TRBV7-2,CASSSTGFTGELFF,TGTGCCAGCAGCTCCACAGGTTTCACCGGGGAGCTGTTTTTT
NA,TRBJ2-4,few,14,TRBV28,CASSLNRAKNIQYF,TGTGCCAGCAGTTTGAATAGGGCCAAAAACATTCAGTACTTC
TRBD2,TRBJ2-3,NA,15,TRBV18,CASYLGTSGTDTQYF,TGTGCCAGCTACCTCGGGACTAGCGGCACAGATACGCAGTATTTT
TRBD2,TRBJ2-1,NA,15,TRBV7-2,CASSSAGGTYNEQFF,TGTGCCAGCAGCTCAGCGGGGGGAACTTACAATGAGCAGTTCTTC
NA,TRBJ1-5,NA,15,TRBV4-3,CASSLGTLSNQPQHF,TGCGCCAGCAGCCTGGGGACATTGAGCAATCAGCCCCAGCATTTT
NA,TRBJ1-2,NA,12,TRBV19,CASSPDIYGYTF,TGTGCCAGTAGCCCGGACATCTATGGCTACACCTTC
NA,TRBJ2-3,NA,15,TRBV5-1,CASRFAGVSTDTQYF,TGCGCCAGCAGATTCGCAGGGGTTAGCACAGATACGCAGTATTTT
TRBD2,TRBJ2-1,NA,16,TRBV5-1,CASSLAEGLAGSEQFF,TGCGCCAGCAGCTTGGCCGAAGGACTAGCGGGAAGCGAGCAGTTCTTC
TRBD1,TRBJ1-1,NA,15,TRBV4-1,CASSLTETGGGEAFF,TGCGCCAGCAGCCTGACGGAGACAGGGGGGGGTGAAGCTTTCTTT
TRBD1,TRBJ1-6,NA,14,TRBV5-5,CASSGGQGVSPLHF,TGTGCCAGCAGCGGGGGACAGGGAGTTTCACCCCTCCACTTT